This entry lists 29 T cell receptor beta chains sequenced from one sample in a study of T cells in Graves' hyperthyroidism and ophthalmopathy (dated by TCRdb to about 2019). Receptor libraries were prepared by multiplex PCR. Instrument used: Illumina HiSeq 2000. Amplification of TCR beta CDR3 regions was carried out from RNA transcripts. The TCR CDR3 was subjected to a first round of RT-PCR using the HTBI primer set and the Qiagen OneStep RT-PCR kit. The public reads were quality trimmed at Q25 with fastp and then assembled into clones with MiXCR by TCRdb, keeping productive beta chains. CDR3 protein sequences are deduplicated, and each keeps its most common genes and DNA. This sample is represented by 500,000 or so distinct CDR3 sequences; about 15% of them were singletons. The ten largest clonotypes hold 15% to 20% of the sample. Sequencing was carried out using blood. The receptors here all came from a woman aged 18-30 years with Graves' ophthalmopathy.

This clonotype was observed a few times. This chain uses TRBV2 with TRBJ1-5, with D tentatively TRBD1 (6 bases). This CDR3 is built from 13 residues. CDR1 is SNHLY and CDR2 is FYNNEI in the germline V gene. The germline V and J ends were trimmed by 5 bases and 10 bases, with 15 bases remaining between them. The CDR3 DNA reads TGTGCCAGCAGTAGGGACAACCTCGAACCCCAGCATTTT. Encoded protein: CASSRDNLEPQHF.

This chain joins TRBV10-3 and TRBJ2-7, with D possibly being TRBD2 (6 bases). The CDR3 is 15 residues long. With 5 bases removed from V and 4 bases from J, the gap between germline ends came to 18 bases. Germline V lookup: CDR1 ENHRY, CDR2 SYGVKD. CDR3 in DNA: TGTGCCATCAGTAATACGGGACTGCAAGTTTACGAGCAGTACTTC. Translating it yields CAISNTGLQVYEQYF.

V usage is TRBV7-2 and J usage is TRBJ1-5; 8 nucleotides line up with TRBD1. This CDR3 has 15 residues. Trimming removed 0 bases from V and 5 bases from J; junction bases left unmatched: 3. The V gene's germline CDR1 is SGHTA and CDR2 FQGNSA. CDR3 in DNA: TGTGCCAGCAGCTTAGCGGACAGGGACGATCAGCCCCAGCATTTT. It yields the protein CASSLADRDDQPQHF.

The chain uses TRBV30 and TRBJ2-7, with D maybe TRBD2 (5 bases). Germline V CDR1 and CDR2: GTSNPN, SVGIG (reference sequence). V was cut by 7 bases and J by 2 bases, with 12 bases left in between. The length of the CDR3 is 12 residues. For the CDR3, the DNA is TGTGCCTACTTAGCGAATACCTACGAGCAGTACTTC. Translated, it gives CAYLANTYEQYF.

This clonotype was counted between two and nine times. The CDR3 loop reads CASSIWTPGLAGSSYNEQFF. In DNA, the CDR3 is TGTGCCAGTAGTATATGGACGCCGGGACTAGCGGGAAGCTCCTACAATGAGCAGTTCTTC. The chain is built from TRBV19 and TRBJ2-1, with TRBD2 matching over 13 bases. V lost 2 bases to trimming and J lost 0 bases; unmatched junction nucleotides: 10. Germline-derived CDR1 and CDR2 are LNHDA and SQIVND (reference sequence). This CDR3 is built from 20 residues.

The CDR3 nucleotides read TGCGCCAGCAGCCCTGACCTAGACACTAGCACAGATACGCAGTATTTT. It yields the protein CASSPDLDTSTDTQYF. This chain connects TRBV5-1 to TRBJ2-3; D gene unclear. CDR1 SGHRS and CDR2 YFSETQ come from the germline V gene. This CDR3 region has 16 residues. Trimming left V 4 bases short and J 0 bases short, with 15 bases between.

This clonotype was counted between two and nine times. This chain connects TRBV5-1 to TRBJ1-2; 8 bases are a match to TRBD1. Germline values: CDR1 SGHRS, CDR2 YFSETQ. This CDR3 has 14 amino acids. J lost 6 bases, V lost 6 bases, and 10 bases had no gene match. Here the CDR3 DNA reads TGCGCCAGCATCGAGCCAGGGGGCGCGGATGGCTACACCTTC. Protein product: CASIEPGGADGYTF.

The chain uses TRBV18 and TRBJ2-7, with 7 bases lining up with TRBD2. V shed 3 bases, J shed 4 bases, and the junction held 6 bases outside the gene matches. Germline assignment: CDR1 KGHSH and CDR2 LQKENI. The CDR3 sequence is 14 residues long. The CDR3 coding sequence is TGTGCCAGCTCACCCCCTCCGGGAGGATACGAGCAGTACTTC. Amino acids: CASSPPPGGYEQYF. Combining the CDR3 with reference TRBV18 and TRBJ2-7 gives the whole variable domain NAGVMQNPRHLVRRRGQEARLRCSPMKGHSHVYWYRQLPEEGLKFMVYLQKENIIDESGMPKERFSAEFPKEGPSILRIQQVVRGDSAAYFCASSPPPGGYEQYFGPGTRLTVT.

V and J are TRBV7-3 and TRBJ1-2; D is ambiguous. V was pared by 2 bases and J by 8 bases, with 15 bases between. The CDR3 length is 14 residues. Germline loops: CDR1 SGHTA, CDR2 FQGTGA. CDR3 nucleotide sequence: TGTGCCAGCAGCTTATTGGAGTTTTCTCGGGGCTACACCTTC. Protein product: CASSLLEFSRGYTF.

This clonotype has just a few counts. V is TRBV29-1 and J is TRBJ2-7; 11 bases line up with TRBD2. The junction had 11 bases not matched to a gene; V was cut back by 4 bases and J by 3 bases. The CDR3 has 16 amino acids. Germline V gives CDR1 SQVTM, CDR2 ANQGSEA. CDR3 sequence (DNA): TGCAGCGTTGTGGTAGCGGGAGGGCACCTGAGCTACGAGCAGTACTTC. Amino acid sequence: CSVVVAGGHLSYEQYF.

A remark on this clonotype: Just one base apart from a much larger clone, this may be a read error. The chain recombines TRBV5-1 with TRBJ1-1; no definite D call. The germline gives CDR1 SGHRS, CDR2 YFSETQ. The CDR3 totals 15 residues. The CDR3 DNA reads TGCGCCAGCGGCTTGGAGGCGGGCGGCGGCACTGAAGCTTTCTTT. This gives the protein CASGLEAGGGTEAFF.

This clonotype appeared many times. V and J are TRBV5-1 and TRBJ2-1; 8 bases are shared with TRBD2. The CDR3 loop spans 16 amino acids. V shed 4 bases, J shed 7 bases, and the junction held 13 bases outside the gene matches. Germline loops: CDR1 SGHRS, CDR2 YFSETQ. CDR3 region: CASSTIGRAGSNEQFF. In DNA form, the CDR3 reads TGCGCCAGCAGCACGATCGGGAGGGCCGGTAGTAATGAGCAGTTCTTC.

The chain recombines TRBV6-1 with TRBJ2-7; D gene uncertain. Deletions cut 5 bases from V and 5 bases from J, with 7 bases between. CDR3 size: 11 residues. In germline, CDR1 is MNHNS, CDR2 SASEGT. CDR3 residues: CASSLSNEQYF. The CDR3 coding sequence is TGTGCCAGCAGTTTAAGCAACGAGCAGTACTTC.

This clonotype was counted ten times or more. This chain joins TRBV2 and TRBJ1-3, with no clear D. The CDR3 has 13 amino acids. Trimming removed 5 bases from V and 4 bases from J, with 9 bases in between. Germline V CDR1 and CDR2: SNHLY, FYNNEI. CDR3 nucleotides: TGTGCCAGCAGTTCCAGCATGGGAAACACCATATATTTT. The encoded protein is CASSSSMGNTIYF.

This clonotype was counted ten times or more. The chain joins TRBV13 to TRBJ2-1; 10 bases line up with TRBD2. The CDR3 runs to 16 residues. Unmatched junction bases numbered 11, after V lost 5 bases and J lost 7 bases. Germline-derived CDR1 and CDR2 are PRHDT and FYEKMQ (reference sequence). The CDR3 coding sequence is TGTGCCAGCAGCAGCGGTTCTAGCGGGGGTACTAATGAGCAGTTCTTC. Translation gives CASSSGSSGGTNEQFF.

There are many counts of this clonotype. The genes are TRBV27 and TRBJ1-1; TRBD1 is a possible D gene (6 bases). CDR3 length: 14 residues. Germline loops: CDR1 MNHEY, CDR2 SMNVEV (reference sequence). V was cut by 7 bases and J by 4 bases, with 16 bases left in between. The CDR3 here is CASNVGVGGTEAFF. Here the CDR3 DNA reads TGTGCCAGCAACGTGGGGGTAGGGGGCACTGAAGCTTTCTTT.

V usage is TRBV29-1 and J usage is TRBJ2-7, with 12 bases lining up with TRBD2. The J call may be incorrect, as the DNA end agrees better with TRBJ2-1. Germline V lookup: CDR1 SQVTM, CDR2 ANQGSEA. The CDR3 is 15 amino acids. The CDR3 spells CSVEGLAGGFYEQFF. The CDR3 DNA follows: TGCAGCGTTGAAGGCCTAGCGGGAGGGTTTTACGAGCAGTTCTTC.

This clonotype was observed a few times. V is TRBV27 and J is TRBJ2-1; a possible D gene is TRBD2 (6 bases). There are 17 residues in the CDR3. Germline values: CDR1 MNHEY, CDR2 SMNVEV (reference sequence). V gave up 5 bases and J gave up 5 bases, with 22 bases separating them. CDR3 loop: CASSLRRVEGVDNEQFF. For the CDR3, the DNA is TGTGCCAGCAGTCTGCGAAGGGTGGAGGGTGTAGACAATGAGCAGTTCTTC.

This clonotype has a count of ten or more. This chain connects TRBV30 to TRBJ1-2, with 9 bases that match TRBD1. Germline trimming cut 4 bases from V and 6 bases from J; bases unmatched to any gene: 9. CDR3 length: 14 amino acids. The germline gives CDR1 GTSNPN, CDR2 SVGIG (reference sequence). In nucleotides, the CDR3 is TGTGCCTGGACCCCCGGGACAGGGAGAGATGGCTACACCTTC. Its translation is CAWTPGTGRDGYTF.

CDR3 DNA: TGTGCCAGCAGCCAAGATGAGGAGCGGCTCGGGGCCTACGAGCAGTACTTC. Its protein product is CASSQDEERLGAYEQYF. The genes are TRBV27 and TRBJ2-7, with a possible D match to TRBD2 (5 bases). Germline V gives CDR1 MNHEY, CDR2 SMNVEV (reference sequence). Trimming took off 6 bases at V and 2 bases at J, with 23 bases between the two ends. CDR3 length: 17 residues.

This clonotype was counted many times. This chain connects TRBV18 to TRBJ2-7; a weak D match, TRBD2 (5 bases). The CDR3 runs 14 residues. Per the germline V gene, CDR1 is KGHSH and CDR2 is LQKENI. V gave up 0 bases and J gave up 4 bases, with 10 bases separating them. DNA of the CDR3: TGTGCCAGCTCACCACCGTCGGGAACTTACGAGCAGTACTTC. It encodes CASSPPSGTYEQYF.

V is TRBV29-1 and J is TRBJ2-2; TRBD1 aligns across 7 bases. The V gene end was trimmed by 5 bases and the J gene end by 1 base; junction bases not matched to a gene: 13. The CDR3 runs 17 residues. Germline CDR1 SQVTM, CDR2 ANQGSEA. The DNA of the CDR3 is TGCAGCGTTAGCCGACAGGGCGTGTCTGGGAACACCGGGGAGCTGTTTTTT. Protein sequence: CSVSRQGVSGNTGELFF.

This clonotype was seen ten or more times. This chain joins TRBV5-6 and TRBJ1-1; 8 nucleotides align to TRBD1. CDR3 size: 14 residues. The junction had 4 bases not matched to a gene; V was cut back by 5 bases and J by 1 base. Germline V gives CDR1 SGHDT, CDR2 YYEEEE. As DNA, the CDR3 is TGTGCCAGCAGAAGACAGGGGAGGAACACTGAAGCTTTCTTT. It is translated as CASRRQGRNTEAFF.

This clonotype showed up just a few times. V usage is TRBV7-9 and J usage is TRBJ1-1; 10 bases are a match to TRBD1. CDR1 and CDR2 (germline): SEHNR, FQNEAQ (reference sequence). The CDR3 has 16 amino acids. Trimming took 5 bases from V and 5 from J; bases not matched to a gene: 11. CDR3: CASSRRTGGGTTEAFF. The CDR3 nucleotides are TGTGCCAGCAGCCGTAGGACAGGGGGTGGAACAACTGAAGCTTTCTTT.

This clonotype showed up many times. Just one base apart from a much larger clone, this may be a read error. CDR3 coding DNA: TGTGCCACCAGTGAGGGACAGATGAACACTGAAGCTTTCTTT. It yields the protein CATSEGQMNTEAFF. The J gene is TRBJ1-1, the V gene TRBV10-3, with TRBD1 identical over 7 bases. CDR1 ENHRY and CDR2 SYGVKD come from the germline V gene. The CDR3 extends over 14 amino acids.

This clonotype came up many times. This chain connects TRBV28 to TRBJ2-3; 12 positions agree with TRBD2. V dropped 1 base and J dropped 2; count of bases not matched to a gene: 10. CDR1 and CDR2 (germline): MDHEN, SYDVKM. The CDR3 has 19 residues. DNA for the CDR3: TGTGCCAGCAGTTTATTTAAGCTAGCGGGAGGGACCTACACAGATACGCAGTATTTT. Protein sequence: CASSLFKLAGGTYTDTQYF.

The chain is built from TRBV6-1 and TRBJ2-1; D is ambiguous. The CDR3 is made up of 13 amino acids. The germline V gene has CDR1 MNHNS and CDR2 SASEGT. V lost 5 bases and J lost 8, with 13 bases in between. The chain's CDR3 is CASSLVHSYEQFF. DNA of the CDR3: TGTGCCAGCAGTTTAGTCCATAGCTATGAGCAGTTCTTC.

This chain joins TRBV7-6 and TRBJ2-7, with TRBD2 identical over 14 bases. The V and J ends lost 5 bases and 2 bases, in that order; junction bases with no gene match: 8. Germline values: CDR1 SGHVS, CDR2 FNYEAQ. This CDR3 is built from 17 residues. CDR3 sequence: CASSAGLAGEGAYEQYF. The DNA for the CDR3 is TGTGCCAGCAGCGCGGGACTAGCGGGAGAAGGCGCCTACGAGCAGTACTTC.

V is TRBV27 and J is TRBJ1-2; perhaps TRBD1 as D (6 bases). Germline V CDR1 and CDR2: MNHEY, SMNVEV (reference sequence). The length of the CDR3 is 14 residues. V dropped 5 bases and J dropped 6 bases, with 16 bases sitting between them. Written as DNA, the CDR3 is TGTGCCAGCAGTCCAGGGGTTATAAGAGATGGCTACACCTTC. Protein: CASSPGVIRDGYTF.